The sequence of this TCR beta chain was determined in a study of early T cells in non-severe SARS-CoV-2 infection. In the library, individual cDNA molecules carried attached unique molecular identifiers. One entry per CDR3 protein results from TCRdb running MiXCR on the 5' RACE reads. This table has about 59,000 distinct CDR3 sequences, about 12% appearing once. This clonotype has more than one count but fewer than ten. Germline CDR1 SGHAT, CDR2 FQNNGV. V lost 1 base, J lost 4 bases, and 24 bases lay in between. The CDR3 loop spans 19 amino acids. The rearrangement joins TRBV11-2 to TRBJ2-3; D ambiguous. Sequencing used whole blood, obtained at baseline. The clonotype was recovered from an adult who was a healthcare worker with PCR-confirmed SARS-CoV-2 infection or an uninfected control (not recorded which). This CDR3 is CASSLAAPRSHGDPDTQYF. Here the CDR3 DNA reads TGTGCCAGCAGCTTAGCCGCCCCGAGGAGTCATGGTGATCCAGATACGCAGTATTTT.